A selection of T cell receptor beta chains follows, all from one sample in a study of identical twins. Each CDR3 protein gets one entry after TCRdb re-called the 5' RACE reads with MiXCR. The data show some 630,000 distinct CDR3 sequences, with less than 9% seen just once and 1.5% to 2% held by the top ten. These data are also associated with another study on yellow fever vaccine responses in identical twins.

Sequencing was carried out using PBMCs. These receptors were collected from a woman aged 18-35 years in good health. Each CDR3 is given with its conserved first and last residue. D genes are given only for firm matches. Not every row has a clone size; where given, it reads once, few, many or a size class.

TRBV2	TRBD1	few	TRBJ2-2	TGTGCCAGCAGGAAGGACAGGGCCAACACCGGGGAGCTGTTTTTT	CASRKDRANTGELFF
TRBV12-3/TRBV12-4	-	many	TRBJ1-2	TGTGCCAGCAGCGTCACAGGAGTAGGTGGCTACACCTTC	CASSVTGVGGYTF
TRBV27	TRBD1	many	TRBJ2-7	TGTGCCAGCAGTTTATCGGGACAGGGGTCCCAGCAGTACTTC	CASSLSGQGSQQYF
TRBV20-1	-	-	TRBJ1-3	TGCAGTGCTAGTGCGACCGCGTCTGCTGGAAACACCATATATTTT	CSASATASAGNTIYF
TRBV5-1	TRBD1	few	TRBJ2-5	TGCGCCAGCAGCCCCGGACAGGGCGGTGGGGAGACCCAGTACTTC	CASSPGQGGGETQYF
TRBV5-1	TRBD2	-	TRBJ2-1	TGCGCCAGCAGCTTGGGTAGCGGGGGGATCCTCATCTTC	CASSLGSGGILIF
TRBV28	TRBD1	many	TRBJ1-2	TGTGCCAGCAGTAAAAGACAGGGGCTAAACTATGGCTACACCTTC	CASSKRQGLNYGYTF
TRBV4-1	TRBD1	-	TRBJ2-1	TGCGCCAGCACCCTCGGTGGACAGGGGTATTCCAATGAGCAGTTCTTC	CASTLGGQGYSNEQFF
TRBV28	TRBD1	-	TRBJ1-4	TGTGCCAGCAGTTCGACAGGGGGGGTAGCTAATGAAAAACTGTTTTTT	CASSSTGGVANEKLFF
TRBV19	-	-	TRBJ1-5	TGTGCCAGTAGTATAGATCGAGGGGGGAGCCAGCCCCAGCATTTT	CASSIDRGGSQPQHF
TRBV5-1	TRBD2	few	TRBJ2-1	TGCGCCAGCAGCCATGGGACTAGGACCTACAATGAGCAGTTCTTC	CASSHGTRTYNEQFF
TRBV9	-	-	TRBJ2-3	TGTGCCAGCAGCGTAGGTGCAGGCACAGATACGCAGTATTTT	CASSVGAGTDTQYF
TRBV4-1	TRBD1	few	TRBJ1-2	TGCGCCAGCAGCCCGGGACAGGGGACCCCTAACTATGGCTACACCTTC	CASSPGQGTPNYGYTF
TRBV4-1	TRBD2	few	TRBJ2-1	TGCGCCAGCAGCCAAGAGGGACTAGGGAGCTCCTACAATGAGCAGTTCTTC	CASSQEGLGSSYNEQFF
TRBV20-1	TRBD2	-	TRBJ2-2	TGCAGTGCTAGAGTTCTAGCGGGAGGAACCGGGGAGCTGTTTTTT	CSARVLAGGTGELFF
TRBV7-8	TRBD2	many	TRBJ2-1	TGTGCCAGCAGCGGCGGGGGATCATACAATGAGCAGTTCTTC	CASSGGGSYNEQFF
TRBV27	-	many	TRBJ2-2	TGTGCCAGCAGTTTAGGAGGAAGGGAGCTGTTTTTT	CASSLGGRELFF
TRBV20-1	-	-	TRBJ2-5	TGCAGTGGGAGCCGGTCAGCGGGCTTGGGGGAGACCCAGTACTTC	CSGSRSAGLGETQYF
TRBV20-1	-	few	TRBJ1-3	TGCAGTGCTAGAGATTGGCGGGACGCCTACCCGGCCTCTGGAAACACCATATATTTT	CSARDWRDAYPASGNTIYF
TRBV5-1	-	-	TRBJ2-3	TGCGCCAGCAGCTTACTAGAGCCCACAGATACGCAGTATTTT	CASSLLEPTDTQYF
TRBV7-7	TRBD2	-	TRBJ2-1	TGTGCCAGCAGCTTAGGATCGGGACTAGCCCGCGGTGAGCAGTTCTTC	CASSLGSGLARGEQFF
TRBV5-1	TRBD2	many	TRBJ2-1	TGCGCCAGCAGCTTTGGTGGGAGGGCCAATGAGCAGTTCTTC	CASSFGGRANEQFF
TRBV11-2	TRBD2	-	TRBJ2-3	TGTGCCAGCAGCCTCTGGACTAGCGTGGGTACAGATACGCAGTATTTT	CASSLWTSVGTDTQYF
TRBV12-3/TRBV12-4	-	many	TRBJ1-1	TGTGCCAGCAGTTGGGGGGGCTCGAACACTGAAGCTTTCTTT	CASSWGGSNTEAFF
TRBV9	-	many	TRBJ1-5	TGTGCCAGCAGCGCAGGCCCTTTGGGCAATCAGCCCCAGCATTTT	CASSAGPLGNQPQHF
TRBV5-1	-	few	TRBJ2-3	TGCGCCAGCAGAGGGACGGGACCTGAGAGGACAGATACGCAGTATTTT	CASRGTGPERTDTQYF
TRBV5-1	TRBD2	few	TRBJ2-1	TGCGCCAGCAGCACTACTAGACTAGCGGGGGGGCGTATTCACCCCAATGAGCAGTTCTTC	CASSTTRLAGGRIHPNEQFF
TRBV5-1	-	many	TRBJ1-1	TGCGCCAGCAGCCTGACGAGTGAAGTATCGGGCACTGAAGCTTTCTTT	CASSLTSEVSGTEAFF
TRBV4-1	-	many	TRBJ2-1	TGCGCCAGCAGCCAAATAGGAATTGGACACAATGAGCAGTTCTTC	CASSQIGIGHNEQFF
TRBV15	-	few	TRBJ1-1	TGTGCCACCAGCAGAGATCTTATAGGCAACACTGAAGCTTTCTTT	CATSRDLIGNTEAFF
TRBV5-1	TRBD2	-	TRBJ2-1	TGCGCCAGCAGCGCCCAAGCGGGGAGTTACAATGAGCAGTTCTTC	CASSAQAGSYNEQFF
TRBV12-1	-	-	TRBJ2-3	TGTGCCAGCAGCCCTGGGCTACGCCCCCTGGGGGGAGATACGCAGTATTTT	CASSPGLRPLGGDTQYF
TRBV20-1	TRBD1	-	TRBJ2-5	TGCAGTGCACTCCGGGACAGGGGGGAGACCCAGTACTTC	CSALRDRGETQYF
TRBV11-3	-	-	TRBJ1-1	TGTGCCAGCAGCTTATCTCCGAGGACTGGGGGGCGGAACACTGAAGCTTTCTTT	CASSLSPRTGGRNTEAFF
TRBV15	TRBD2	-	TRBJ2-3	TGTGCCACCAGCATAGCGGGAGGTTCCGATACGCAGTATTTT	CATSIAGGSDTQYF
TRBV20-1	TRBD1	-	TRBJ2-1	TGCAGTGCTAGAGGGACAGGGTTGAACAATGAGCAGTTCTTC	CSARGTGLNNEQFF
TRBV3-1	-	-	TRBJ1-2	TGTGCCAGCAGCCAATCTGAGGCCAGCTACACCTTC	CASSQSEASYTF
TRBV5-1	-	few	TRBJ2-7	TGCGCCAGCAGACCCCGCCCGGACAGCGTCTACGAGCAGTACTTC	CASRPRPDSVYEQYF
TRBV4-2	TRBD2	few	TRBJ2-6	TGTGCCAGCAGCCCATGGACTTTTAGGACTAGCGGGACTTCTGGGGCCAACGTCCTGACTTTC	CASSPWTFRTSGTSGANVLTF
TRBV6-1	-	many	TRBJ1-5	TGTGCCAGCAGCCCCAGCGGGCCCAATCAGCCCCAGCATTTT	CASSPSGPNQPQHF
TRBV6-2/TRBV6-3	TRBD1	few	TRBJ1-2	TGTGCCAGCAGTTACCGGACAGGGGGAAACTATGGCTACACCTTC	CASSYRTGGNYGYTF
TRBV12-3/TRBV12-4	-	many	TRBJ2-7	TGTGCCAGCAGTTTGGACAGCCTTAGCTCCTACGAGCAGTACTTC	CASSLDSLSSYEQYF